A few counts support the clone carrying this T cell receptor beta chain. The antigen remains undetermined. cDNA molecules, individually, were tagged with unique molecular identifiers. TCRdb re-analysed the 5' RACE reads in MiXCR, keeping a single row per CDR3 protein. The profile shows 50,000 to 75,000 distinct CDR3 sequences, around 13% of them singletons. This specimen comes from a study of early T cells in non-severe SARS-CoV-2 infection. Study-wide context: Bulk RNA taken from unsorted whole blood was sequenced, leaving chains unpaired. Study results and limitations: CD4 and private specificities were missed by VDJdb matching, which favored anti-spike CD8 responses.

There are 13 residues in the CDR3. The junction had 5 bases not matched to a gene; V was cut back by 2 bases and J by 10 bases. Germline CDR1 SGHTA, CDR2 FQGTGA. The J gene is TRBJ2-1, the V gene TRBV7-3, with 7 bases aligning to TRBD2. This sample comprised whole blood, obtained at baseline. The receptor was isolated from an adult who was a healthcare worker with PCR-confirmed SARS-CoV-2 infection or an uninfected control (not recorded which). The donor label of this sample is uncertain. For the CDR3, the DNA is TGTGCCAGCAGCTTATGGGGAGGGGACGAGCAGTTCTTC. Its translation: CASSLWGGDEQFF.